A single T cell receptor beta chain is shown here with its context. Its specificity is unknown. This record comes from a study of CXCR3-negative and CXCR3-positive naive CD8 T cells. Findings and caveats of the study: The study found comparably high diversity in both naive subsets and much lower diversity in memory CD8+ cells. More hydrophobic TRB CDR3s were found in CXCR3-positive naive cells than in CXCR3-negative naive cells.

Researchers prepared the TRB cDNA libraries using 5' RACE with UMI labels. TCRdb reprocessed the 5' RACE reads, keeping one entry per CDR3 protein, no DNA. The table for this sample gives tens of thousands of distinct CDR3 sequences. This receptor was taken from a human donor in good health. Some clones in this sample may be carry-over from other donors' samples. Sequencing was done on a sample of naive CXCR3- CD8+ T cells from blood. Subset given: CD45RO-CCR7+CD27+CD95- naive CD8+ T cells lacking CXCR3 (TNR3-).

This CDR3 reads CASSSFGHEQFF. The chain recombines TRBV27 with TRBJ2-1. From germline, CDR1 is MNHEY and CDR2 SMNVEV (reference sequence). The CDR3 totals 12 residues.